The clone carrying this TCR beta chain has just a few counts. Its target is not known. This record comes from a study of beta chain features in type 1 diabetes. Study as a whole: Sorted cells examined across all samples numbered 107,917,701.

Study results and caveats: There were fewer insertions and more deletions at the VDJ junctions of type 1 diabetes patients. There was a moderate but significant shortening of TCRB CDR3s in all four CD4+ subsets of Type 1 diabetes patients.

This CDR3 spans 16 amino acids. Germline CDR1 is SGHNT and CDR2 is YYREEE (reference sequence). V trimming: 4 bases; J trimming: 4 bases; junction bases outside the gene matches: 8. By way of CD45RO/CCR7/CD25/CD127/CD95/CD27, the CD4+ regulatory, stem cell-like memory, central memory and naive cells were sorted. Each sorted population was over 95% pure. As every portion of the isolated RNA was reverse transcribed, the sequencing read expressed TCRB transcripts. Method: immunoSEQ multiplex PCR; TCRdb's copy keeps in-frame clones and lacks some. The sample has about 650,000 clones; roughly 12% are singletons.

This TCR was recovered from a man aged 25-45 years with type 1 diabetes. Specimen: naive CD4+ T cells from blood. V usage is TRBV5-4 and J usage is TRBJ2-2; 9 bases map to TRBD2. The CDR3 DNA reads as TGTGCCAGCAGCCAAGGGACTAGCAGGGGCACCGGGGAGCTGTTTTTT. Translating it yields CASSQGTSRGTGELFF. Variable domain in full (rest from reference TRBV5-4 and TRBJ2-2): ETGVTQSPTHLIKTRGQQVTLRCSSQSGHNTVSWYQQALGQGPQFIFQYYREEENGRGNFPPRFSGLQFPNYSSELNVNALELDDSALYLCASSQGTSRGTGELFFGEGSRLTVL.